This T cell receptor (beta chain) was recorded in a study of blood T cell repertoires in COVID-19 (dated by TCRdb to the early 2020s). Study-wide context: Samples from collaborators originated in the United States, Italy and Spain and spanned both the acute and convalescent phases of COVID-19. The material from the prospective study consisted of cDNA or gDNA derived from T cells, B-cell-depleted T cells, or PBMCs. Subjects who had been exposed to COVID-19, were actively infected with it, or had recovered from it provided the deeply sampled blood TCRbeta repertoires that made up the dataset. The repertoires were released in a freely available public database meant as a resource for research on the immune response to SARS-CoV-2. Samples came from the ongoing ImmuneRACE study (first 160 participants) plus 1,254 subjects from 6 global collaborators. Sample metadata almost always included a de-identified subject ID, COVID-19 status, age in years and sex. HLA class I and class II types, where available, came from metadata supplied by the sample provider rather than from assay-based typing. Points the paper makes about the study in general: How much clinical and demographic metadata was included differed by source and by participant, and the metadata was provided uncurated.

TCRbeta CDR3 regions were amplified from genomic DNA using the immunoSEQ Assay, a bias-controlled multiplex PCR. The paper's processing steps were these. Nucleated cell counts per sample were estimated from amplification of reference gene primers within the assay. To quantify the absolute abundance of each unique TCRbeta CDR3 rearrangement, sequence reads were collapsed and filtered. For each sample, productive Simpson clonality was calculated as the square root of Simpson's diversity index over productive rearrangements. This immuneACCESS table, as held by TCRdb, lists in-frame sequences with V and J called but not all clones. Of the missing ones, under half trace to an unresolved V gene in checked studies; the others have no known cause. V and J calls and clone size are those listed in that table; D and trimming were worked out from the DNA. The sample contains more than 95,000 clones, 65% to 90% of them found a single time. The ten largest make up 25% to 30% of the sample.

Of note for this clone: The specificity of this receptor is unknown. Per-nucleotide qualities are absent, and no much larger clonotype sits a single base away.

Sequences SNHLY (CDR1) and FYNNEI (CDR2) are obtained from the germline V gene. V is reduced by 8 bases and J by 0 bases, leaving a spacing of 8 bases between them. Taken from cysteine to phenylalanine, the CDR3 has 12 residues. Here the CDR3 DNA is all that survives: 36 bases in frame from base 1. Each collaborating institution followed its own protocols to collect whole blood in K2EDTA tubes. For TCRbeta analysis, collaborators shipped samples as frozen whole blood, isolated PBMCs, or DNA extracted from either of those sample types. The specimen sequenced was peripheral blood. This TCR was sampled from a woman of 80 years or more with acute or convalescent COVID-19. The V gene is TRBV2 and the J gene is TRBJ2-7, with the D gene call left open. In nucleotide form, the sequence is TGTGCCAGCTGGCGGCCCTCCTACGAGCAGTACTTC. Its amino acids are CASWRPSYEQYF.